This T cell receptor beta chain was captured by sequencing in a study of blood T cell repertoires in COVID-19. Those enrolled, adults aged 18 to 89 years, came from about two dozen US areas. Participant reports of clinical history set cohort assignment. Cohort 3 recovery required two negative PCRs, clearance, or symptom resolution. Per the study methods: Amplification of reference gene primers provided the estimated nucleated cell counts. The protocol was immunoSEQ multiplex PCR, while the TCRdb copy is restricted to in-frame clones and leaves out a portion. V and J calls plus clone size are reproduced from that table; the DNA served to infer D and trimming. The profile shows roughly 140,000 clones, more than 75% of them singletons. Trimming removed 2 bases at V and 7 bases at J, with 13 bases between. CDR1 KGHDR and CDR2 SFDVKD come from the germline V gene. This CDR3 comprises 14 residues.

The receptor was isolated from a man in his sixties who had recovered from COVID-19. Source material: PBMCs or T cells enriched from blood (not recorded which). The chain uses TRBV24-1 and TRBJ1-2, with D unresolved. The CDR3: CATSDSWAAGGYTF. The CDR3 DNA sequence: TGTGCCACCAGTGATTCTTGGGCGGCGGGTGGCTACACCTTC.